One and the same sample provided the 17 T cell receptor beta chains below, sequenced in a study of blood T cell repertoires in COVID-19. Clones were sequenced by immunoSEQ multiplex PCR, and TCRdb holds only the in-frame ones, with some missing. The profile shows about 190,000 clones, less than 90% of them singletons. The sequenced sample was peripheral blood. These receptor sequences come from a man aged 30-40 years with acute or convalescent COVID-19.

J is TRBJ1-1 and V is TRBV7-2; 7 bases align to TRBD1. Germline values: CDR1 SGHTA, CDR2 FQGNSA. This CDR3 has 15 amino acids. V was clipped by 1 base and J by 1 base; unmatched bases: 3. The CDR3 bases are TGTGCCAGCAGCTTAGGGGGACAGTGGAACACTGAAGCTTTCTTT. It translates to CASSLGGQWNTEAFF.

The chain is built from TRBV15 and TRBJ1-1, with TRBD1 matching 7 bases. CDR3 length: 15 amino acids. CDR1 is LNHNV and CDR2 is YYDKDF in the germline V gene (reference sequence). V trimming: 8 bases; J trimming: 3 bases; junction bases outside the gene matches: 12. CDR3 region: CATHSYGQGDTEAFF. The CDR3 DNA sequence: TGTGCCACCCACTCCTACGGCCAGGGGGACACTGAAGCTTTCTTT.

This chain uses TRBV19 with TRBJ2-7; 9 positions agree with TRBD2. V was clipped by 4 bases and J by 4 bases; unmatched bases: 5. CDR3 size: 14 residues. CDR1 is LNHDA, CDR2 SQIVND, per germline (reference sequence). CDR3 protein: CASSKTSGPYEQYF. The CDR3 nucleotides are TGTGCCAGTAGTAAGACTAGCGGCCCGTACGAGCAGTACTTC.

The rearrangement uses TRBV28 and TRBJ1-2, with no clear D. V was cut by 8 bases and J by 2 bases, with 18 bases left in between. This CDR3 is built from 15 residues. The germline V gene encodes CDR1 MDHEN and CDR2 SYDVKM. The CDR3 DNA reads as TGTGCCAGCTCGCAAATGAAGACTGGAAACTATGGCTACACCTTC. It translates to CASSQMKTGNYGYTF.

J is TRBJ2-7 and V is TRBV28; TRBD2 agrees at 14 bases. The CDR3 is 16 amino acids. The germline CDR1 and CDR2 sequences are MDHEN and SYDVKM. Trimming removed 6 bases from V and 0 bases from J; junction bases left unmatched: 4. The CDR3 reads CASRYGLAGGSYEQYF. CDR3 DNA sequence: TGTGCCAGCAGGTACGGACTAGCGGGAGGCTCCTACGAGCAGTACTTC. Complete variable domain (other parts from reference TRBV28 and TRBJ2-7): DVKVTQSSRYLVKRTGEKVFLECVQDMDHENMFWYRQDPGLGLRLIYFSYDVKMKEKGDIPEGYSVSREKKERFSLILESASTNQTSMYLCASRYGLAGGSYEQYFGPGTRLTVT.

The rearrangement uses TRBV5-1 and TRBJ1-2, with D possibly TRBD1 on 5 matching bases. CDR1 and CDR2 from the germline V gene are SGHRS and YFSETQ. The CDR3 consists of 12 residues. The V end was cut by 5 bases, the J end by 7 bases, with 12 bases between. CDR3 amino acids: CASRRDLLGYTF. CDR3 DNA sequence: TGCGCCAGCAGAAGGGACTTGCTTGGCTACACCTTC.

This clone was found a few times. The rearrangement joins TRBV25-1 to TRBJ1-4; maybe TRBD1 (5 bases). This CDR3 spans 15 amino acids. Trimming pared 4 bases from V and 7 bases from J, leaving 16 bases between. Germline V gives CDR1 MGHDK, CDR2 SYGVNS. The CDR3 spells CASSGYFRGREKLFF. The CDR3 bases are TGTGCCAGCAGTGGCTATTTTAGGGGTCGTGAAAAACTGTTTTTT.

The rearrangement joins TRBV21-1 to TRBJ1-3; the table assigns TRBD1, which was not confirmed against the DNA. TRBV21-1 is a listed pseudogene. The CDR3 extends over 18 amino acids. The CDR3 sequence: CASSKAQGTGFAGNTIYF. For the CDR3, the DNA is TGTGCCAGCAGCAAAGCTCAGGGTACAGGGTTTGCTGGAAACACCATATATTTT.

The chain combines TRBV5-4 with TRBJ1-3; 9 bases are a match to TRBD1. CDR1 is SGHNT, CDR2 YYREEE, per germline (reference sequence). The CDR3 sequence is 18 residues long. V gave up 1 base and J gave up 3 bases; unmatched junction bases: 11. The CDR3 bases are TGTGCCAGCAGCTTGTTTTCTGGGGGACAGGGTGTTGGAAACACCATATATTTT. It codes for CASSLFSGGQGVGNTIYF.

This chain connects TRBV6-6 to TRBJ1-3, with D unresolved. The CDR3 is made up of 13 amino acids. Trimming pared 8 bases from V and 0 bases from J, leaving 8 bases between. Germline loops: CDR1 MNHNY, CDR2 SVGAGI (reference sequence). The CDR3 nucleotides read TGTGCCAGCTCCGTTCGCTCTGGAAACACCATATATTTT. Its protein product is CASSVRSGNTIYF.

The J gene is TRBJ1-2, the V gene TRBV28; D might be TRBD1 (5 bases). Trimming shortened V by 4 bases and J by 10 bases, and 19 bases separated the two germline ends. The germline V gene encodes CDR1 MDHEN and CDR2 SYDVKM. The CDR3 sequence is 14 residues long. In nucleotides, the CDR3 is TGTGCCAGCAGTTCGCGCTCCGGTGGGGGGGTCTACACCTTC. It translates to CASSSRSGGGVYTF.

The chain links TRBV5-1 to TRBJ1-3; D is perhaps TRBD1 (5 bases). The germline V gene encodes CDR1 SGHRS and CDR2 YFSETQ. V was cut by 0 bases and J by 0 bases, with 7 bases left in between. The CDR3 loop spans 15 amino acids. CDR3 in DNA: TGCGCCAGCAGCTTGGGGACAATCTCTGGAAACACCATATATTTT. Translation: CASSLGTISGNTIYF.

V usage is TRBV5-1 and J usage is TRBJ2-3; TRBD1 aligns across 12 bases. The CDR3 extends over 16 amino acids. Germline V CDR1 and CDR2: SGHRS, YFSETQ. V lost 4 bases to trimming and J lost 2 bases; unmatched junction nucleotides: 5. The CDR3 loop is CASSPGTGGLTDTQYF. The CDR3, as DNA: TGCGCCAGCAGCCCGGGGACAGGGGGCCTCACAGATACGCAGTATTTT.

This chain joins TRBV5-1 and TRBJ1-1, with 9 bases that match TRBD1. The V and J ends lost 4 bases and 4 bases, in that order; junction bases with no gene match: 5. Germline values: CDR1 SGHRS, CDR2 YFSETQ. The CDR3 totals 14 residues. In nucleotides, the CDR3 is TGCGCCAGCAGCCCGTGGACAGGGGCCACTGAAGCTTTCTTT. This encodes CASSPWTGATEAFF.

This clone has just one count. This chain links TRBV30 with TRBJ1-3; D possibly corresponds to TRBD1 (5 bases). Deletions cut 3 bases from V and 4 bases from J, with 10 bases between. The CDR3 loop spans 13 amino acids. CDR1 is GTSNPN, CDR2 SVGIG, per germline (reference sequence). CDR3 sequence (DNA): TGTGCCTGGAGAACGGGGGGAGGAAACACCATATATTTT. Translation gives CAWRTGGGNTIYF.

The gene calls are TRBV28 and TRBJ1-2, with D perhaps matching TRBD1 (6 bases). The length of the CDR3 is 15 residues. Germline CDR1 reads MDHEN; CDR2 reads SYDVKM. V dropped 2 bases and J dropped 5 bases, with 15 bases sitting between them. The CDR3 protein is CASSLSAGGGYGYTF. The CDR3 nucleotides are TGTGCCAGCAGTTTAAGCGCGGGGGGCGGGTATGGCTACACCTTC.

The chain couples TRBV2 to TRBJ1-5; D uncertain. The CDR3 consists of 11 residues. Germline CDR1 and CDR2: SNHLY and FYNNEI. V was cut by 3 bases and J by 6 bases, with 3 bases left in between. The chain's CDR3 is CASSDSQPQHF. CDR3 coding DNA: TGTGCCAGCAGTGACTCTCAGCCCCAGCATTTT.